This T cell receptor beta chain was obtained from a study of CD8+ T cells in alopecia areata. The investigators collected lesional scalp punch biopsies and peripheral blood from alopecia areata patients. Germline CDR1 and CDR2: SQVTM and ANQGSEA. The CDR3 runs 15 residues. With 7 bases removed from V and 5 bases from J, the gap between germline ends came to 23 bases. The sequencing template was cDNA reverse transcribed from extracted RNA. Method: immunoSEQ multiplex PCR; TCRdb's copy keeps in-frame clones and lacks some. Among 9,500 to 15,000 clones, approximately 60% were seen once, and the ten largest hold around a fifth.

Source material: skin. The chain recombines TRBV29-1 with TRBJ2-5, with D possibly being TRBD1 (7 bases). The source is a human donor with alopecia areata. CDR3 sequence reads: CSGRGQSWAGETQYF. The CDR3 nucleotides are TGCAGCGGAAGGGGGCAGTCTTGGGCGGGGGAGACCCAGTACTTC.